Following are 15 T cell receptor beta chains from one sample sequenced in a study of OX40 agonist ivuxolimab in advanced cancers. TCRdb keeps only in-frame clones here, not all; method: immunoSEQ multiplex PCR. The sample gives tens of thousands of clones, nearly 75% of which show up once; roughly 19% is in the top ten. The input for sequencing was CD4+ or CD8+ T cells sorted from blood, taken in a trial of the OX40 agonist ivuxolimab. These receptors were collected from an adult with an advanced solid tumor such as melanoma, head and neck, liver or kidney cancer.

This chain uses TRBV6-5 with TRBJ1-1, with TRBD1 as a possible D gene (5 bases). V lost 0 bases and J lost 4, with 12 bases in between. Germline CDR1 MNHEY, CDR2 SVGAGI. This CDR3 has 15 residues. CDR3 DNA: TGTGCCAGCAGTTACTCAGGAGGGAGGGGCACTGAAGCTTTCTTT. It encodes CASSYSGGRGTEAFF.

This chain links TRBV15 with TRBJ2-5; 11 bases fit TRBD2. This CDR3 has 14 residues. Losses at the gene ends were 8 bases for V and 7 bases for J; bases not matched to a gene: 9. Per the germline V gene, CDR1 is LNHNV and CDR2 is YYDKDF (reference sequence). The CDR3 DNA reads TGTGCCACCGAGCCCGGGACTAGCGGCGTGACCCAGTACTTC. The encoded protein is CATEPGTSGVTQYF.

This chain uses TRBV7-2 with TRBJ1-1; D is possibly TRBD1 (5 bases). Germline CDR1 is SGHTA and CDR2 is FQGNSA. CDR3 size: 16 residues. Between the trimmed V and J ends, which lost 1 base and 4 bases, there was a span of 16 bases. DNA of the CDR3: TGTGCCAGCAGCTTAGTAGTCTTTGGGGGTATCACTGAAGCTTTCTTT. It codes for CASSLVVFGGITEAFF.

This clone occurred a few times. Other DNA sequences in the same sample also yield this CDR3. The rearrangement uses TRBV5-1 and TRBJ1-5; no definite D call. The CDR3 has 13 amino acids. V shed 0 bases and J shed 5 bases, with 6 bases lying between them. Per germline, CDR1 SGHRS and CDR2 YFSETQ. As DNA, the CDR3 is TGCGCCAGCAGCTTGGCTGGGGATCAGCCCCAGCATTTT. Amino acid sequence: CASSLAGDQPQHF.

This chain connects TRBV4-1 to TRBJ2-1; TRBD1 agrees at 7 bases. Trimming cost V 1 base and J 3 bases; bases outside gene matches: 3. Germline lookup yields CDR1 MGHRA and CDR2 YSYEKL. CDR3 length equals 15 residues. The CDR3 DNA reads as TGCGCCAGCAGCCAAGGTGACAGGGACTACAATGAGCAGTTCTTC. This codes for CASSQGDRDYNEQFF.

This sequence joins TRBV19 and TRBJ1-5, with D maybe TRBD1 (5 bases). The germline V gene has CDR1 LNHDA and CDR2 SQIVND (reference sequence). The CDR3 has 14 amino acids. V was pared by 5 bases and J by 7 bases, with 15 bases between. The CDR3 region is CASSPAGVLQPQHF. CDR3 coding DNA: TGTGCCAGTAGTCCCGCGGGGGTACTCCAGCCCCAGCATTTT.

This chain connects TRBV27 to TRBJ2-1; 10 bases fit TRBD2. CDR3 length equals 15 residues. Germline V lookup: CDR1 MNHEY, CDR2 SMNVEV (reference sequence). V lost 3 bases to trimming and J lost 5 bases; unmatched junction nucleotides: 4. The CDR3 protein is CASSFQRGGHNEQFF. CDR3 sequence (DNA): TGTGCCAGCAGTTTCCAGCGGGGGGGACACAATGAGCAGTTCTTC.

The chain carries TRBV10-1 and TRBJ1-4, with D possibly matching TRBD1 (6 bases). CDR1 and CDR2 from the germline V gene are WNHNN and SYGVQD (reference sequence). The CDR3 contains 14 residues. V lost 6 bases to trimming and J lost 4 bases, with 12 bases between them. CDR3 in amino acids: CASSEGHGNEKLFF. The CDR3 DNA sequence: TGCGCCAGCAGCGAGGGACATGGTAATGAAAAACTGTTTTTT.

The gene calls are TRBV6-5 and TRBJ2-2; D unclear. Germline CDR1 reads MNHEY; CDR2 reads SVGAGI. This CDR3 has 15 residues. Between the trimmed V and J ends, which lost 4 bases and 6 bases, there was a span of 15 bases. This chain's CDR3 is CASSLGQNIAGELFF. CDR3 in DNA: TGTGCCAGCAGTTTGGGTCAGAACATAGCCGGGGAGCTGTTTTTT.

This clone was recorded only once. This chain connects TRBV10-2 to TRBJ1-2; TRBD1 aligns across 9 bases. The V gene's germline CDR1 is WSHSY and CDR2 SAAADI. This CDR3 region has 15 residues. V lost 3 bases, J lost 4 bases, and 6 bases stayed unmatched. The CDR3 sequence is CASSDQTGGTYGYTF. In DNA form, the CDR3 reads TGCGCCAGCAGTGATCAGACAGGGGGGACCTATGGCTACACCTTC.

The J gene is TRBJ1-2, the V gene TRBV20-1; no definite D call. The V gene's germline CDR1 is DFQATT and CDR2 SNEGSKA (reference sequence). V lost 7 bases and J 8 bases, leaving 14 bases between the germline ends. The CDR3 is 11 amino acids. The CDR3 nucleotides are TGCAGTGGGTCCAAGTTAGGAGGCTACACCTTC. As protein: CSGSKLGGYTF.

The genes are TRBV9 and TRBJ1-3, with unresolved D. Germline CDR1 SGDLS, CDR2 YYNGEE. The CDR3 covers 9 residues. The CDR3 loop reads CPTRNTIYF. The CDR3, as DNA: TGTCCCACAAGAAACACCATATATTTT.

The rearrangement joins TRBV7-3 to TRBJ2-3, with 12 nucleotides matching TRBD2. The CDR3 runs 16 residues. Looked up from germline, CDR1 is SGHTA and CDR2 is FQGTGA. V shed 5 bases, J shed 1 base, and the junction held 4 bases outside the gene matches. CDR3 DNA: TGTGCCAGCAGCCACCTAGCGGGGGGGCGCACAGATACGCAGTATTTT. It codes for CASSHLAGGRTDTQYF.

This chain joins TRBV28 and TRBJ2-2; D possibly corresponds to TRBD2 (5 bases). The CDR3 consists of 14 residues. The germline V and J ends were trimmed by 5 bases and 4 bases, with 11 bases remaining between them. Germline V gives CDR1 MDHEN, CDR2 SYDVKM. The CDR3, as DNA: TGTGCCAGCAGTGGAGGAACACCCACCGGGGAGCTGTTTTTT. Its translation is CASSGGTPTGELFF. The whole variable domain, filled in from reference TRBV28 and TRBJ2-2, reads DVKVTQSSRYLVKRTGEKVFLECVQDMDHENMFWYRQDPGLGLRLIYFSYDVKMKEKGDIPEGYSVSREKKERFSLILESASTNQTSMYLCASSGGTPTGELFFGEGSRLTVL.

This chain joins TRBV30 and TRBJ1-5, with 10 nucleotides matching TRBD1. J was trimmed by 7 bases and V by 3 bases; bases with no gene match: 3. The CDR3 has 13 residues. Per the germline V gene, CDR1 is GTSNPN and CDR2 is SVGIG (reference sequence). CDR3 in DNA: TGTGCCTGGAGGGGACAGGGGCGGCAGCCCCAGCATTTT. This codes for CAWRGQGRQPQHF.